This T cell receptor beta chain was identified in a study of blood T cells in healthy people across ages. Study-level information: Per two T cells, about one barcoded beta molecule was captured through template switching.

This CDR3 has 14 residues. The germline V gene has CDR1 SGHTA and CDR2 FQGTGA. Trimming cost V 5 bases and J 2 bases, with 12 bases left between them. This clonotype occurred once. Sample-barcoded 5' priming and a J-beta primer mix drove a second PCR of roughly 6 to 12 cycles. One entry per CDR3 protein results from TCRdb running MiXCR on the 5' RACE reads. The sample contains around 600,000 distinct CDR3 sequences, less than 60% of which appear only once. This receptor was identified in an older man in good health. V is TRBV7-3 and J is TRBJ1-1; no clear D. The specimen was blood. CDR3 sequence: CASSPSATNTEAFF. The CDR3 region has the DNA TGTGCCAGCAGCCCCTCTGCCACAAACACTGAAGCTTTCTTT.